This entry describes one T cell receptor (beta chain). No antigen is known for it. These data are taken from a study of T cell repertoires in cytomegalovirus infection. Study in general: Through public TCR beta signatures, both CMV infection and matching HLA type were indicated.

In TCRdb, the reads were re-called with MiXCR into one record per CDR3 protein. The sample includes over 120,000 distinct CDR3 sequences, more than 30% of them seen just once. The J segment lost 5 bases and the V segment lost 6 bases, leaving 10 bases of the junction unmatched. This CDR3 is 16 amino acids long. Study-level points and caveats: People with CMV and the relevant HLA were identified by cumulative public TCR beta family frequency.

This rearrangement joins TRBV12-3 or TRBV12-4 to TRBJ2-3; 11 nucleotides align to TRBD1. This clonotype was obtained from a human donor in good health (CMV status not recorded). Some clones in this sample may be carry-over from other donors' samples. The sample consisted of CD8+ T cells from cultured PBMCs, taken from culture after CMV antigen stimulation. The CDR3 DNA follows: TGTGCCAGCAGCCTTTCACCGGGACAGGGGGAAGATACGCAGTATTTT. Translating it yields CASSLSPGQGEDTQYF.